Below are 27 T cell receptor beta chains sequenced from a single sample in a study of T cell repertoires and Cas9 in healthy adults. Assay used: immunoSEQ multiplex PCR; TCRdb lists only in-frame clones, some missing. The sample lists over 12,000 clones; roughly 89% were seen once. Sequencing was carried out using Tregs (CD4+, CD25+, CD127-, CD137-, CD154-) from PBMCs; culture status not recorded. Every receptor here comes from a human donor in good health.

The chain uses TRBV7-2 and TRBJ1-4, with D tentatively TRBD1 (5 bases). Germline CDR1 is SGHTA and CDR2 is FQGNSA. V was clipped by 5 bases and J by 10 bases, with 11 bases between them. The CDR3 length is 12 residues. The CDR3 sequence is CASSTEGLKLFF. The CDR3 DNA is TGTGCCAGCAGCACTGAGGGGTTAAAACTGTTTTTT.

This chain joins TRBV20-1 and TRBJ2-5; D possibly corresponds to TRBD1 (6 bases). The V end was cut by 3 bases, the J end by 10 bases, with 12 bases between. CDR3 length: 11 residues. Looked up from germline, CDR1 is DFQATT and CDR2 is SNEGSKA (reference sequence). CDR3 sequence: CSASYRADQYF. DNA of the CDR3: TGCAGTGCTAGTTACAGGGCAGACCAGTACTTC.

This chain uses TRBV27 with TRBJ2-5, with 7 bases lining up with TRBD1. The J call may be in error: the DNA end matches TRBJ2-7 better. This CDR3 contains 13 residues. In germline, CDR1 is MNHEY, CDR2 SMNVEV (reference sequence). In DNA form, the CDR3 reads TGTGCCAGCAGCTCGACAGGGACCTACGAGCAGTACTTC. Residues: CASSSTGTYEQYF.

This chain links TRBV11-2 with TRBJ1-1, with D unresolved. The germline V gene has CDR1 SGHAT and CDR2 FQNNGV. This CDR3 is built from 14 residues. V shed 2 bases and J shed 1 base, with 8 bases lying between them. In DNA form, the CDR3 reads TGTGCCAGCAGCTTATCCGGGAGGAACACTGAAGCTTTCTTT. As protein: CASSLSGRNTEAFF.

CDR3 amino acids: CASSLQPTASEKLFF. CDR3 nucleotide sequence: TGTGCCAGCAGCCTTCAACCGACAGCCAGTGAAAAACTGTTTTTT. J is TRBJ1-4 and V is TRBV7-9, with a tentative D call TRBD1 (5 bases). V was shortened by 5 bases and J by 7 bases, with 17 bases between the two germline ends. This CDR3 comprises 15 residues. Germline V gives CDR1 SEHNR, CDR2 FQNEAQ (reference sequence). The variable domain in full, completed from reference TRBV7-9 and TRBJ1-4, reads DTGVSQNPRHKITKRGQNVTFRCDPISEHNRLYWYRQTLGQGPEFLTYFQNEAQLEKSRLLSDRFSAERPKGSFSTLEIQRTEQGDSAMYLCASSLQPTASEKLFFGSGTQLSVL.

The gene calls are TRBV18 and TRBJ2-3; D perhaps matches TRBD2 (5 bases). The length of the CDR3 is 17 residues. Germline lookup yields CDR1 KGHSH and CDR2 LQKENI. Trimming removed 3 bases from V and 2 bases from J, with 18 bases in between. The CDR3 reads CASSPTTKQRDTDTQYF. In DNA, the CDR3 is TGTGCCAGCTCACCGACTACAAAACAACGAGACACAGATACGCAGTATTTT.

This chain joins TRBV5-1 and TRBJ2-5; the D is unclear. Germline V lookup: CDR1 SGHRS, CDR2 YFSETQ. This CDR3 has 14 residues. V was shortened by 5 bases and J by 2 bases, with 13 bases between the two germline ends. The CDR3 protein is CASRAKGYQETQYF. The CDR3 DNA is TGCGCCAGCAGGGCCAAGGGATATCAAGAGACCCAGTACTTC.

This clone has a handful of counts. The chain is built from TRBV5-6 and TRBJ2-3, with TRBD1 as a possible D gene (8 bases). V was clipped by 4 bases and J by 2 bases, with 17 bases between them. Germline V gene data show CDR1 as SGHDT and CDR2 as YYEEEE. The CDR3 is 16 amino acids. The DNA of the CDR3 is TGTGCCAGCAGCGAGATACAGGGGGGGAACACAGATACGCAGTATTTT. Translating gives CASSEIQGGNTDTQYF.

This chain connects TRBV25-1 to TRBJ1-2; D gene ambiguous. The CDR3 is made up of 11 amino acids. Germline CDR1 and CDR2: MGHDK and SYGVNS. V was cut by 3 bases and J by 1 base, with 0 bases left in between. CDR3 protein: CASSDNYGYTF. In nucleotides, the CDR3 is TGTGCCAGCAGTGATAACTATGGCTACACCTTC.

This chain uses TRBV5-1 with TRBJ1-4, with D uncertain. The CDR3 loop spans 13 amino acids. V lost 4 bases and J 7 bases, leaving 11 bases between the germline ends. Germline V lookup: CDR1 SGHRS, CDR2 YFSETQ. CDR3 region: CASSGPRGEKLFF. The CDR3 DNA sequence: TGCGCCAGCAGCGGCCCACGGGGTGAAAAACTGTTTTTT.

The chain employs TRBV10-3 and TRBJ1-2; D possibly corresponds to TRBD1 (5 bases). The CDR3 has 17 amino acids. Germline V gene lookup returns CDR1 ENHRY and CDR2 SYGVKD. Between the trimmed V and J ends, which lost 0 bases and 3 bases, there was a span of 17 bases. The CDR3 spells CAISESVGGLSYYGYTF. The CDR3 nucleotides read TGTGCCATCAGTGAGTCGGTGGGGGGTCTTTCCTACTATGGCTACACCTTC.

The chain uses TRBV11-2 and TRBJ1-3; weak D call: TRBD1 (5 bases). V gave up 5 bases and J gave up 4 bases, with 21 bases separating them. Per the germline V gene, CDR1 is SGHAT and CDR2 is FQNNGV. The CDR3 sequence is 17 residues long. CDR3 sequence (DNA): TGTGCCAGCAGCCCGTTGAGCGGGACGCCCACGGGAAACACCATATATTTT. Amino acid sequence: CASSPLSGTPTGNTIYF.

CDR3 DNA: TGTGCCTGGAGTCCGAAGAGCCCGGGACAGAGCTCTGGAAACACCATATATTTT. This sequence encodes CAWSPKSPGQSSGNTIYF. The chain employs TRBV30 and TRBJ1-3; TRBD1 aligns across 7 bases. V trimming: 2 bases; J trimming: 0 bases; junction bases outside the gene matches: 13. This CDR3 comprises 18 residues. Germline CDR1 reads GTSNPN; CDR2 reads SVGIG (reference sequence).

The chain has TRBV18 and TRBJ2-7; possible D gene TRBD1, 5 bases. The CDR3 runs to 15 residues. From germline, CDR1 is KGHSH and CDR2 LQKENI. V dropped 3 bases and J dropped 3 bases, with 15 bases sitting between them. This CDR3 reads CASSPQGAPRYEQYV. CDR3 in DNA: TGTGCCAGCTCACCTCAAGGGGCTCCTCGCTACGAGCAGTACGTC.

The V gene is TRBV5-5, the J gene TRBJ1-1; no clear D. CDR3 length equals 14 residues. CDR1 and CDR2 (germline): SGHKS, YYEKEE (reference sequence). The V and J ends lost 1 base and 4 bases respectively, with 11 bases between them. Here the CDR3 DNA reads TGTGCCAGCAGCTTGTTGGATGCGAGCACTGAAGCTTTCTTT. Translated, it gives CASSLLDASTEAFF. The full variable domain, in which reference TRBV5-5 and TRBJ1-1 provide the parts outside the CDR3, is DAGVTQSPTHLIKTRGQQVTLRCSPISGHKSVSWYQQVLGQGPQFIFQYYEKEERGRGNFPDRFSARQFPNYSSELNVNALLLGDSALYLCASSLLDASTEAFFGQGTRLTVV.

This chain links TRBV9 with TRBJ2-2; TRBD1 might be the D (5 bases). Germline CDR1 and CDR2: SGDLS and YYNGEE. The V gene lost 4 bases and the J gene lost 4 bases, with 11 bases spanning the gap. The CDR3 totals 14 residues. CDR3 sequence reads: CASSPRQSTGELFF. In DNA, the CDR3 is TGTGCCAGCAGCCCCCGACAGTCCACCGGGGAGCTGTTTTTT.

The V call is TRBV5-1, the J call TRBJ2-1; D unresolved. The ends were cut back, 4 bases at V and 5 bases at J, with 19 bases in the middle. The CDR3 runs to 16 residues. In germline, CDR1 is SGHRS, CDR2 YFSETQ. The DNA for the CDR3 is TGCGCCAGCAGCCCTACGAAGGGTAGCAGAAACAATGAGCAGTTCTTC. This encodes CASSPTKGSRNNEQFF.

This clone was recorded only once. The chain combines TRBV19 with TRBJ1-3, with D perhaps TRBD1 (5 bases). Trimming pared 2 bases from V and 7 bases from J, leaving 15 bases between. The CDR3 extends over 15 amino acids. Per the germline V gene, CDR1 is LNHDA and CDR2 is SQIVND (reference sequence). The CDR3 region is CASSISQGDVNTIYF. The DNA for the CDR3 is TGTGCCAGTAGTATAAGTCAGGGAGACGTGAACACCATATATTTT.

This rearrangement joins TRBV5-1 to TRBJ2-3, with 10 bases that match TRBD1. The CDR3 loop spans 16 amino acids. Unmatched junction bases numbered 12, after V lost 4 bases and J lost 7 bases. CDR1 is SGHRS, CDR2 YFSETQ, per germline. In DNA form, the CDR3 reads TGCGCCAGCAGCAATCCCGGGACAGGGGATCAAAATACGCAGTATTTT. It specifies CASSNPGTGDQNTQYF.

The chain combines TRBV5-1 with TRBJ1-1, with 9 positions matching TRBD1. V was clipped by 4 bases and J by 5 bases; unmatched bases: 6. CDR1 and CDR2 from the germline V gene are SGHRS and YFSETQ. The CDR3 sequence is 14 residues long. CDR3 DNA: TGCGCCAGCAGCATGACAGGGGGGGAAACTGAAGCTTTCTTT. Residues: CASSMTGGETEAFF.

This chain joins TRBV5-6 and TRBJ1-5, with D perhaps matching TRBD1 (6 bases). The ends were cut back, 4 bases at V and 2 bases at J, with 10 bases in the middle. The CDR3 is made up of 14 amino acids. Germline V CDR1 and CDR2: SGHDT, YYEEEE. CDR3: CASSTGYRNQPQHF. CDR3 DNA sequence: TGTGCCAGCAGCACAGGGTATCGCAATCAGCCCCAGCATTTT.

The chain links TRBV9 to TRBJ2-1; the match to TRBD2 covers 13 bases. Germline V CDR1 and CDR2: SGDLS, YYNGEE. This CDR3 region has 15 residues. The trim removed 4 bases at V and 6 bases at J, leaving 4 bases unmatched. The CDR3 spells CASSTGLAGANEQFF. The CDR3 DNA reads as TGTGCCAGCAGCACCGGACTAGCGGGAGCCAATGAGCAGTTCTTC.

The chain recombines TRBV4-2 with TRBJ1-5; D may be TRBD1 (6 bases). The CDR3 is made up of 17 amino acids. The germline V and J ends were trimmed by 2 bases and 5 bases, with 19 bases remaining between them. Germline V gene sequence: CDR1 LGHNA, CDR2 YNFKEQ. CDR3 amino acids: CASSQLTGTDVDQPQHF. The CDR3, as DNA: TGTGCCAGCAGCCAACTTACAGGGACGGACGTCGATCAGCCCCAGCATTTT.

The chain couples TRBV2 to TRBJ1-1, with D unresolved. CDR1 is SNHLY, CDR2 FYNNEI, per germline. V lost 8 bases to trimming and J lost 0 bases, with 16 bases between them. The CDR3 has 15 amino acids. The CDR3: CASRKGVTVNTEAFF. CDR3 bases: TGTGCCAGCCGCAAGGGAGTGACGGTGAACACTGAAGCTTTCTTT.

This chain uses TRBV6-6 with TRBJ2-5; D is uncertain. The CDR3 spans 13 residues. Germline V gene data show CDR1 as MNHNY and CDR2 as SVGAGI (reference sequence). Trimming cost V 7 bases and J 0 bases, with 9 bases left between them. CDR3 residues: CASTRVNQETQYF. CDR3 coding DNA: TGTGCCAGCACCCGAGTTAACCAAGAGACCCAGTACTTC.

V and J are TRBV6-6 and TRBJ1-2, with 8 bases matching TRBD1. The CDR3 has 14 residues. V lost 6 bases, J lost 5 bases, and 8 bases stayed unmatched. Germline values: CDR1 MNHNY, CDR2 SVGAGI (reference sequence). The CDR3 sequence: CASSSTGEGYGYTF. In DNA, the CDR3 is TGTGCCAGCAGCTCGACAGGGGAGGGTTATGGCTACACCTTC.

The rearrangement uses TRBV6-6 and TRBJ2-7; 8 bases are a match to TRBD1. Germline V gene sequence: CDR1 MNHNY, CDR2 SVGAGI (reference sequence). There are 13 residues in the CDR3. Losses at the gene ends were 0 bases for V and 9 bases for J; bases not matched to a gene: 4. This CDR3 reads CASSYSGQGGQYF. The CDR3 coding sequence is TGTGCCAGCAGTTACTCCGGACAGGGTGGGCAGTACTTC.